A single sample gave rise to the 19 T cell receptor beta chains below, sequenced in a study of brain T cells in children with intractable seizures. The data were produced by immunoSEQ multiplex PCR, yet TCRdb's version contains in-frame clones alone and is incomplete. The sample carries tens of thousands of clones, about 92% recorded once. The sequencing used peripheral blood, collected at surgery. These receptors all come from a boy under two years old with tuberous sclerosis and intractable seizures.

V is TRBV7-9 and J is TRBJ1-4; 8 bases fit TRBD1. Germline values: CDR1 SEHNR, CDR2 FQNEAQ (reference sequence). CDR3 size: 13 residues. Losses at the gene ends were 7 bases for V and 4 bases for J; bases not matched to a gene: 2. This CDR3 reads CASKQGVNEKLFF. The CDR3 nucleotides are TGTGCCAGCAAACAGGGGGTTAATGAAAAACTGTTTTTT.

This sequence joins TRBV30 and TRBJ2-3, with TRBD1 matching over 8 bases. This CDR3 has 15 residues. V shed 2 bases, J shed 4 bases, and the junction held 8 bases outside the gene matches. Germline V gene lookup returns CDR1 GTSNPN and CDR2 SVGIG (reference sequence). This CDR3 reads CAWSSAGGLADTQYF. Written as DNA, the CDR3 is TGTGCCTGGAGTTCAGCAGGGGGCCTAGCAGATACGCAGTATTTT. The full variable domain, in which reference TRBV30 and TRBJ2-3 provide the parts outside the CDR3, is SQTIHQWPATLVQPVGSPLSLECTVEGTSNPNLYWYRQAAGRGLQLLFYSVGIGQISSEVPQNLSASRPQDRQFILSSKKLLLSDSGFYLCAWSSAGGLADTQYFGPGTRLTVL.

The genes are TRBV10-3 and TRBJ1-2; D is unclear. V was clipped by 0 bases and J by 4 bases, with 12 bases between them. The V gene's germline CDR1 is ENHRY and CDR2 SYGVKD. This CDR3 spans 15 amino acids. CDR3 sequence reads: CAISESVASLYGYTF. CDR3 in DNA: TGTGCCATCAGTGAGTCCGTAGCCAGTCTCTATGGCTACACCTTC.

The sample holds one count of this clone. This rearrangement joins TRBV2 to TRBJ1-6; 11 bases are shared with TRBD1. Germline assignment: CDR1 SNHLY and CDR2 FYNNEI. The CDR3 extends over 14 amino acids. V was clipped by 8 bases and J by 7 bases; unmatched bases: 4. The CDR3 reads CASPGTGGNSPLHF. The CDR3 DNA follows: TGTGCCAGCCCAGGGACAGGGGGAAATTCACCCCTCCACTTT.

J is TRBJ2-3 and V is TRBV5-1; TRBD2 agrees at 7 bases. The CDR3 sequence is 15 residues long. Germline V gene lookup returns CDR1 SGHRS and CDR2 YFSETQ. The ends lost 0 bases at V and 2 bases at J; junction bases unmatched: 3. CDR3 amino acids: CASSLGDYPTDTQYF. The CDR3 DNA follows: TGCGCCAGCAGCTTGGGGGACTACCCCACAGATACGCAGTATTTT.

The V and J genes are TRBV7-6 and TRBJ2-3, with 9 bases fitting TRBD2. This CDR3 comprises 17 residues. V gave up 5 bases and J gave up 5 bases; unmatched junction bases: 14. CDR1 is SGHVS and CDR2 is FNYEAQ in the germline V gene. The CDR3 region is CASSQGGAGGPKDTQYF. The CDR3 DNA reads TGTGCCAGCAGCCAAGGCGGGGCGGGAGGGCCGAAAGATACGCAGTATTTT. The whole variable domain, filled in from reference TRBV7-6 and TRBJ2-3, reads GAGVSQSPRYKVTKRGQDVALRCDPISGHVSLYWYRQALGQGPEFLTYFNYEAQQDKSGLPNDRFSAERPEGSISTLTIQRTEQRDSAMYRCASSQGGAGGPKDTQYFGPGTRLTVL.

The chain is built from TRBV3-1 (or the pseudogene TRBV3-2) and TRBJ2-7; D may be TRBD2 (5 bases). The CDR3 totals 16 residues. Trimming pared 0 bases from V and 2 bases from J, leaving 14 bases between. CDR1 LGHDT and CDR2 YNNKEL come from the germline V gene (reference sequence). The DNA for the CDR3 is TGTGCCAGCAGCCAAGATCATCGGACGACTACCTACGAGCAGTACTTC. Translated: CASSQDHRTTTYEQYF.

The rearrangement joins TRBV19 to TRBJ2-7; D unresolved. Germline CDR1 and CDR2: LNHDA and SQIVND (reference sequence). The CDR3 is 14 amino acids. Trimming removed 3 bases from V and 1 base from J, with 10 bases in between. The CDR3 region is CASSIWGFSYEQYF. The CDR3, as DNA: TGTGCCAGTAGTATTTGGGGTTTTTCCTACGAGCAGTACTTC.

This clone was detected once. The chain is built from TRBV6-5 and TRBJ2-1, with 9 bases that match TRBD2. Looked up from germline, CDR1 is MNHEY and CDR2 is SVGAGI. The CDR3 contains 13 residues. V dropped 0 bases and J dropped 15; count of bases not matched to a gene: 6. CDR3 DNA: TGTGCCAGCAGTTACTCGGGACTAGCTGCTCCGTTCTTC. Translating it yields CASSYSGLAAPFF.

This sequence joins TRBV7-2 and TRBJ2-1, with D possibly TRBD2 on 5 matching bases. Germline V CDR1 and CDR2: SGHTA, FQGNSA. This CDR3 is 15 amino acids long. V gave up 1 base and J gave up 0 bases, with 7 bases separating them. CDR3 sequence: CASSLVARSYNEQFF. CDR3 bases: TGTGCCAGCAGCTTAGTAGCGCGCTCCTACAATGAGCAGTTCTTC.

The J gene is TRBJ1-4, the V gene TRBV30; D might be TRBD1 (5 bases). Germline values: CDR1 GTSNPN, CDR2 SVGIG (reference sequence). The V gene lost 3 bases and the J gene lost 5 bases, with 13 bases spanning the gap. The CDR3 runs 14 residues. The CDR3 coding sequence is TGTGCCTGGAGGCCCGGGACGGAAAATGAAAAACTGTTTTTT. Its translation: CAWRPGTENEKLFF.

V and J are TRBV9 and TRBJ2-1; D is possibly TRBD2 (6 bases). Germline V lookup: CDR1 SGDLS, CDR2 YYNGEE. The CDR3 is 16 residues long. V was trimmed by 4 bases and J by 9 bases, leaving 23 bases between them. CDR3 DNA sequence: TGTGCCAGCAGCACCCAAACTAGCCTATCAATCCGTGAGCAGTTCTTC. Protein sequence: CASSTQTSLSIREQFF. The full variable domain, with the rest looked up from reference TRBV9 and TRBJ2-1, is DSGVTQTPKHLITATGQRVTLRCSPRSGDLSVYWYQQSLDQGLQFLIQYYNGEERAKGNILERFSAQQFPDLHSELNLSSLELGDSALYFCASSTQTSLSIREQFFGPGTRLTVL.

The chain couples TRBV30 to TRBJ2-2; the D is unclear. Trimming took off 2 bases at V and 0 bases at J, with 7 bases between the two ends. The CDR3 contains 14 residues. From germline, CDR1 is GTSNPN and CDR2 SVGIG (reference sequence). The CDR3 DNA reads as TGTGCCTGGAGTCTAGGTCCGAACACCGGGGAGCTGTTTTTT. Amino acid sequence: CAWSLGPNTGELFF.

The V and J genes are TRBV7-9 and TRBJ1-3; the match to TRBD1 covers 8 bases. The CDR3 sequence is 17 residues long. Germline CDR1 is SEHNR and CDR2 is FQNEAQ (reference sequence). Trimming took 1 base from V and 0 from J; bases not matched to a gene: 5. The CDR3 region is CASSLGPGGLSGNTIYF. The CDR3 DNA reads as TGTGCCAGCAGCTTAGGGCCAGGGGGCCTCTCTGGAAACACCATATATTTT.

The chain joins TRBV7-9 to TRBJ2-5, with D unclear. The CDR3 is 12 amino acids. With 8 bases removed from V and 5 bases from J, the gap between germline ends came to 12 bases. Germline V gene sequence: CDR1 SEHNR, CDR2 FQNEAQ (reference sequence). CDR3: CASHGRTETQYF. CDR3 bases: TGTGCCAGCCACGGGCGAACCGAGACCCAGTACTTC.

The chain is built from TRBV9 and TRBJ1-2; no reliable D call. Germline CDR1 and CDR2: SGDLS and YYNGEE. This CDR3 spans 13 amino acids. Trimming pared 0 bases from V and 4 bases from J, leaving 7 bases between. This chain's CDR3 is CASSVGTIYGYTF. In nucleotides, the CDR3 is TGTGCCAGCAGCGTAGGGACCATCTATGGCTACACCTTC.

The rearrangement joins TRBV19 to TRBJ1-5; TRBD1 aligns across 8 bases. The CDR3 is 15 residues long. The germline CDR1 and CDR2 sequences are LNHDA and SQIVND (reference sequence). Trimming cost V 9 bases and J 4 bases; bases outside gene matches: 11. CDR3 protein: CASLMAGGGNQPQHF. The CDR3, as DNA: TGTGCCAGCCTCATGGCAGGGGGCGGGAATCAGCCCCAGCATTTT.

V gene TRBV6-5 combines with J gene TRBJ1-1; D not certain. Trimming stripped 6 bases from V and 0 bases from J, with 8 bases between. Germline CDR1 reads MNHEY; CDR2 reads SVGAGI. The CDR3 sequence is 13 residues long. The DNA for the CDR3 is TGTGCCAGCAGCCCCTATATGAACACTGAAGCTTTCTTT. It yields the protein CASSPYMNTEAFF.

The chain combines TRBV30 with TRBJ2-3; D ambiguous. Germline V gene lookup returns CDR1 GTSNPN and CDR2 SVGIG (reference sequence). With 2 bases removed from V and 0 bases from J, the gap between germline ends came to 6 bases. The CDR3 spans 13 residues. The CDR3 DNA follows: TGTGCCTGGAGTCCCCTGAGCACAGATACGCAGTATTTT. Its translation is CAWSPLSTDTQYF.